The present TCR beta chain was sequenced within a study of blood T cells in healthy people across ages. About the research overall: Using template switching, researchers captured about one barcoded beta molecule for each two T cells.

Isolation per sample recovered at least 6 million PBMCs. This CDR3 is 13 amino acids long. Germline CDR1 is DFQATT and CDR2 is SNEGSKA (reference sequence). V was shortened by 1 base and J by 5 bases, with 12 bases between the two germline ends. With a J-beta primer mix and a sample-barcoded 5' primer, a second PCR ran about 7 to 12 cycles. TCRdb reanalysed the 5' RACE reads using MiXCR and keeps one entry per CDR3 protein. The table includes 1.5 million to 2 million distinct CDR3 sequences, roughly a third detected once. Sample: blood. The chain joins TRBV20-1 to TRBJ2-7; maybe TRBD1 (5 bases). The TCR comes from a woman in her twenties or thirties in good health. The chain's CDR3 is CSARAGPGNEQYF. The CDR3 bases are TGCAGTGCTAGAGCAGGGCCAGGGAACGAGCAGTACTTC.